The 30 T cell receptor beta chains presented below share a single source sample, sequenced in a study of T cell repertoires in cytomegalovirus infection. TCRdb processed the reads anew with MiXCR; each CDR3 protein has one entry. This sample carries approximately 1,000,000 distinct CDR3 sequences, roughly 31% of them seen once, and the ten largest clones take about an eighth. The antigens for these receptors are not known. The source material was cultured CD8+ T cells from PBMCs, sampled from culture after CMV antigen stimulation. The receptors originated from a human donor in good health (CMV status not recorded). Some clones in this sample may be carry-over from other donors' samples.

The rearrangement uses TRBV7-6 and TRBJ2-7, with D tentatively TRBD1 or TRBD2 (5 bases each). Germline V gene sequence: CDR1 SGHVS, CDR2 FNYEAQ. The CDR3 length is 14 residues. With 8 bases removed from V and 0 bases from J, the gap between germline ends came to 14 bases. This CDR3 reads CASAGTPFSYEQYF. The CDR3 DNA reads as TGTGCCAGCGCAGGGACCCCCTTCTCCTACGAGCAGTACTTC.

The table lists this clonotype with a few counts. The rearrangement joins TRBV5-4 to TRBJ2-1; D is perhaps TRBD1 or TRBD2 (6 bases each). Germline values: CDR1 SGHNT, CDR2 YYREEE (reference sequence). The CDR3 is made up of 16 amino acids. The germline V and J ends were trimmed by 4 bases and 8 bases, with 22 bases remaining between them. For the CDR3, the DNA is TGTGCCAGCAGCATCCGAGGAACAGGGCCGGGGGATGAGCAGTTCTTC. This gives the protein CASSIRGTGPGDEQFF.

This clonotype turned up a few times. The rearrangement joins TRBV7-6 to TRBJ2-7; no definite D call. CDR3 size: 14 residues. Deletions cut 0 bases from V and 4 bases from J, with 10 bases between. The V gene's germline CDR1 is SGHVS and CDR2 FNYEAQ. The CDR3 DNA is TGTGCCAGCAGCTTAGCGCTAAGTGGGTACGAGCAGTACTTC. This encodes CASSLALSGYEQYF.

The rearrangement links TRBV28 to TRBJ2-5; no clear D gene. CDR1 and CDR2 (germline): MDHEN, SYDVKM. The CDR3 has 15 residues. Trimming pared 4 bases from V and 6 bases from J, leaving 18 bases between. CDR3 coding DNA: TGTGCCAGCAGTTACCCGATTGGCACTTCCAAGACCCAGTACTTC. Protein product: CASSYPIGTSKTQYF. The full variable domain, completed using reference TRBV28 and TRBJ2-5, is DVKVTQSSRYLVKRTGEKVFLECVQDMDHENMFWYRQDPGLGLRLIYFSYDVKMKEKGDIPEGYSVSREKKERFSLILESASTNQTSMYLCASSYPIGTSKTQYFGPGTRLLVL.

The rearrangement joins TRBV20-1 to TRBJ1-2; D may be TRBD1 (6 bases). The ends were cut back, 4 bases at V and 0 bases at J, with 12 bases in the middle. This CDR3 spans 14 amino acids. In germline, CDR1 is DFQATT, CDR2 SNEGSKA (reference sequence). Here the CDR3 DNA reads TGCAGTGCTACTTGGACAGAGTCTAACTATGGCTACACCTTC. Translation gives CSATWTESNYGYTF.

This clonotype was seen a few times. The CDR3 DNA reads TGTGCCAGCAGACAGGCTAACAATCAGCCCCAGCATTTT. It encodes CASRQANNQPQHF. V is TRBV27 and J is TRBJ1-5; D perhaps matches TRBD1 (5 bases). Trimming left V 6 bases short and J 3 bases short, with 9 bases between. Germline loops: CDR1 MNHEY, CDR2 SMNVEV (reference sequence). The CDR3 covers 13 residues.

V is TRBV10-3 and J is TRBJ1-6; TRBD1 agrees at 7 bases. The CDR3 consists of 13 residues. V shed 6 bases and J 10 bases; nucleotides not matched to a gene: 6. CDR1 is ENHRY, CDR2 SYGVKD, per germline. DNA of the CDR3: TGTGCCATCAGGTGGACAGGCGACTCACCCCTCCACTTT. It codes for CAIRWTGDSPLHF.

This clonotype was detected only a few times. The germline gene is not matched at one end of the junction; a read error may be the cause. The chain is built from TRBV7-6 and TRBJ1-1; TRBD1 might be the D (5 bases). The CDR3 loop spans 12 amino acids. Germline values: CDR1 SGHVS, CDR2 FNYEAQ. CDR3 nucleotides: TGTGCCAGCAGCTTACCCCCAGGGCCAATCCCTTTT. Translating gives CASSLPPGPIPF.

This clonotype has ten or more counts. The gene calls are TRBV28 and TRBJ1-5, with D possibly being TRBD1 (6 bases). The V end lost 1 base, the J end lost 8 bases, and 15 bases lay between the germline ends. Germline loops: CDR1 MDHEN, CDR2 SYDVKM. The CDR3 extends over 15 amino acids. CDR3 sequence: CASSLSADRIKPQHF. Here the CDR3 DNA reads TGTGCCAGCAGTTTATCAGCCGACAGGATCAAGCCCCAGCATTTT.

This clonotype was seen more than once but under ten times. V is TRBV15 and J is TRBJ1-2; D is possibly TRBD1 (5 bases). This CDR3 has 16 residues. V gave up 5 bases and J gave up 0 bases, with 16 bases separating them. The germline gives CDR1 LNHNV, CDR2 YYDKDF (reference sequence). The CDR3 protein is CATSGDSTGTNYGYTF. The CDR3 coding sequence is TGTGCCACCAGCGGGGACTCAACAGGCACTAACTATGGCTACACCTTC.

This clonotype showed up just a few times. This CDR3 is CASSFRLYDEQFF. The CDR3 DNA reads as TGTGCCAGCAGTTTTCGCCTTTATGATGAGCAGTTCTTC. V and J are TRBV12-3 or TRBV12-4 and TRBJ2-1; D unresolved. There are 13 residues in the CDR3. The V and J ends lost 3 bases and 8 bases respectively, with 11 bases between them.

This chain joins TRBV12-3 or TRBV12-4 and TRBJ2-1; perhaps D is TRBD1 or TRBD2 (5 bases each). V lost 4 bases and J 15 bases, leaving 13 bases between the germline ends. The CDR3 extends over 11 amino acids. The CDR3 sequence: CASSSGIEGFF. The CDR3 region has the DNA TGTGCCAGCAGTTCAGGGATCGAGGGGTTCTTC.

The rearrangement links TRBV4-1 to TRBJ1-5; D not resolved. Germline CDR1 MGHRA, CDR2 YSYEKL. This CDR3 comprises 17 residues. The ends were cut back, 3 bases at V and 4 bases at J, with 19 bases in the middle. CDR3 coding DNA: TGCGCCAGCAGCCAGGATCCGGCCGTGGGTGGGAATCAGCCCCAGCATTTT. Translated: CASSQDPAVGGNQPQHF.

The chain combines TRBV14 with TRBJ2-5; 8 nucleotides align to TRBD2. Germline values: CDR1 SGHDN, CDR2 FVKESK. The CDR3 runs 15 residues. V was pared by 0 bases and J by 5 bases, with 5 bases of the junction left unmatched. This CDR3 reads CASSQDGLAWETQYF. For the CDR3, the DNA is TGTGCCAGCAGCCAAGATGGACTAGCTTGGGAGACCCAGTACTTC.

This clonotype occurred many times. One junction end disagrees with the germline gene, perhaps due to a read error. CDR3 sequence reads: CASSPTPSFTDTQYF. The DNA for the CDR3 is TGTGCTAGCAGCCCTACCCCTAGCTTCACAGATACGCAGTATTTT. The chain joins TRBV7-7 to TRBJ2-3, with D perhaps matching TRBD2 (5 bases). CDR1 is SSHAT, CDR2 FNYEAQ, per germline (reference sequence). The CDR3 covers 15 residues. The full variable domain, its missing parts supplied by reference TRBV7-7 and TRBJ2-3, is GAGVSQSPRYKVTKRGQDVTLRCDPISSHATLYWYQQALGQGPEFLTYFNYEAQPDKSGLPSDRFSAERPEGSISTLTIQRTEQRDSAMYRCASSPTPSFTDTQYFGPGTRLTVL.

As regards this clonotype: One base away lies a much larger clone, so this may be a sequencing read error. The chain couples TRBV12-3 or TRBV12-4 to TRBJ2-7; D is possibly TRBD1 (5 bases). CDR3 length: 16 residues. CDR3 nucleotides: TGTGTCAGCAGTCCCCTACAGGTGCGAAGCTCCTACGAGCAGTACGTC. As protein: CVSSPLQVRSSYEQYV.

This clonotype has just a few counts. The CDR3 spells CATSDTSGQGAIHEQYF. Written as DNA, the CDR3 is TGTGCCACCAGTGATACCTCGGGACAGGGGGCGATCCACGAGCAGTACTTC. The chain links TRBV24-1 to TRBJ2-7, with 12 bases lining up with TRBD1. Germline V gene data show CDR1 as KGHDR and CDR2 as SFDVKD. V shed 3 bases, J shed 5 bases, and the junction held 10 bases outside the gene matches. The CDR3 length is 17 residues.

This clonotype appeared once. V usage is TRBV6-2 or TRBV6-3 and J usage is TRBJ2-2; the D is unclear. V was shortened by 2 bases and J by 5 bases, with 6 bases between the two germline ends. Germline CDR1 MNHEY, CDR2 SVGEGT. There are 13 residues in the CDR3. CDR3 in DNA: TGTGCCAGCAGTTACGTCAGAACCGGGGAGCTGTTTTTT. Translation: CASSYVRTGELFF.

The rearrangement links TRBV2 to TRBJ1-4; D is ambiguous. Germline CDR1 is SNHLY and CDR2 is FYNNEI. The V gene lost 3 bases and the J gene lost 5 bases, with 10 bases spanning the gap. The CDR3 length is 14 residues. The DNA of the CDR3 is TGTGCCAGCAGTGAGAAGCAGGTGAATGAAAAACTGTTTTTT. Protein: CASSEKQVNEKLFF.

The chain recombines TRBV20-1 with TRBJ2-2, with D perhaps matching TRBD2 (6 bases). The V gene lost 2 bases and the J gene lost 3 bases, with 13 bases spanning the gap. The CDR3 is made up of 15 amino acids. CDR1 is DFQATT, CDR2 SNEGSKA, per germline (reference sequence). CDR3 amino acids: CSARRAREDTGELFF. In DNA form, the CDR3 reads TGCAGTGCTAGAAGGGCCAGGGAGGACACCGGGGAGCTGTTTTTT.

This chain uses TRBV10-2 with TRBJ1-1, with D uncertain. V gave up 2 bases and J gave up 3 bases, with 4 bases separating them. Germline CDR1 and CDR2: WSHSY and SAAADI. This CDR3 spans 12 amino acids. In DNA form, the CDR3 reads TGCGCCAGCAGTGAGGCAGACACTGAAGCTTTCTTT. This gives the protein CASSEADTEAFF.

This clonotype was detected many times. This chain links TRBV12-3 or TRBV12-4 with TRBJ2-1, with 10 bases matching TRBD2. CDR3 size: 14 residues. With V trimmed by 4 bases and J by 7 bases, 4 bases remained unmatched. CDR3 sequence (DNA): TGTGCCAGCAGTTCTAGCGGGGGTCGAAATGAGCAGTTCTTC. Protein sequence: CASSSSGGRNEQFF.

The rearrangement uses TRBV12-5 and TRBJ1-1, with 9 bases that match TRBD1. CDR1 LGHNT and CDR2 FRNRAP come from the germline V gene. V was clipped by 3 bases and J by 0 bases; unmatched bases: 5. The CDR3 sequence is 16 residues long. CDR3 in DNA: TGTGCTAGTGGTTTCGGGACAGGGAGGGTGAACACTGAAGCTTTCTTT. This codes for CASGFGTGRVNTEAFF.

A remark on this clonotype: A read error is possible here, since a much larger clone lies one base away. The chain has TRBV7-2 and TRBJ1-3; 7 positions agree with TRBD1. This CDR3 is built from 15 residues. After removal of 1 base from V and 4 bases from J, the junction contained 4 bases not matched to a gene. From germline, CDR1 is SGHTA and CDR2 FQGNSA. The CDR3: CTSSLEGARGNTIYF. CDR3 DNA: TGTACCAGCAGCTTAGAGGGGGCGCGCGGAAACACCATATATTTT. The entire variable domain, with the rest obtained from reference TRBV7-2 and TRBJ1-3, is as follows: GAGVSQSPSNKVTEKGKDVELRCDPISGHTALYWYRQSLGQGLEFLIYFQGNSAPDKSGLPSDRFSAERTGGSVSTLTIQRTQQEDSAVYLCTSSLEGARGNTIYFGEGSWLTVV.

This clonotype was counted a few times. The V gene is TRBV24-1, the J gene TRBJ2-1, with D possibly TRBD2 on 6 matching bases. The CDR3 runs 14 residues. Germline CDR1 and CDR2: KGHDR and SFDVKD. The V and J ends lost 5 bases and 1 base respectively, with 8 bases between them. CDR3 DNA: TGTGCCACCAGTGCCGGGAGTTCCTACAATGAGCAGTTCTTC. Residues: CATSAGSSYNEQFF.

This clonotype was seen at least ten times. The chain has TRBV10-3 and TRBJ2-5, with 7 bases aligning to TRBD2. J was trimmed by 2 bases and V by 3 bases; bases with no gene match: 9. The CDR3 totals 16 residues. Germline V gene sequence: CDR1 ENHRY, CDR2 SYGVKD. CDR3 region: CAISESKRGGQETQYF. CDR3 nucleotide sequence: TGTGCCATCAGTGAAAGTAAGCGGGGAGGACAAGAGACCCAGTACTTC.

This clonotype was detected ten times or more. The V and J genes are TRBV7-9 and TRBJ2-5; D is uncertain. This CDR3 comprises 14 residues. Trimming left V 4 bases short and J 1 base short, with 10 bases between. From germline, CDR1 is SEHNR and CDR2 FQNEAQ (reference sequence). CDR3 in DNA: TGTGCCAGCAGCTCAGACATCTTCCAAGAGACCCAGTACTTC. Protein product: CASSSDIFQETQYF.

This clonotype was recorded many times. This rearrangement joins TRBV7-6 to TRBJ1-4; D possibly corresponds to TRBD1 (6 bases). Germline-derived CDR1 and CDR2 are SGHVS and FNYEAQ. The CDR3 length is 16 residues. V lost 5 bases and J lost 7, with 20 bases in between. In nucleotides, the CDR3 is TGTGCCAGCAGCCCAACGGTCGGGGGCCGGGGTGAAAAACTGTTTTTT. Its translation: CASSPTVGGRGEKLFF.

The rearrangement joins TRBV4-1 to TRBJ2-7; tentatively, D is TRBD1 or TRBD2 (5 bases each). The CDR3 runs to 13 residues. The germline gives CDR1 MGHRA, CDR2 YSYEKL. V shed 4 bases and J shed 7 bases, with 14 bases lying between them. The CDR3: CASSRTTSGEQYF. The CDR3, as DNA: TGCGCCAGCAGCCGGACAACTTCGGGGGAGCAGTACTTC.

This clonotype was seen a single time. A junction boundary mismatches the germline segment, possibly from a read error. The chain has TRBV5-6 and TRBJ1-5; 10 bases fit TRBD1. CDR1 and CDR2 (germline): SGHDT, YYEEEE. The CDR3 covers 13 residues. The CDR3 region has the DNA TGTGCCAGCAGTGGGACAGGGGATCATCCCCAGCATTTT. Its translation is CASSGTGDHPQHF.